The next 8 T cell receptor beta chains were all read from a single sample in a study of CD4 and CD8 cells across lung adenocarcinoma regions (dated by TCRdb to 2016 to 2018). The library was produced with PCR. The instrument given in TCRdb is HiSeq X Ten. TCRdb trimmed public reads at Q25 via fastp, called clones via MiXCR and kept in-frame beta chains. Records with the same CDR3 protein are collapsed into one entry carrying the most frequent genes and DNA. The sample has 9,200 or so distinct CDR3 sequences on record, about 50% of them singletons. The ten largest make up more than 45% of the sample. The sample consisted of CD8+ T cells from the margin of a lung tumor. What the cell subset or site label conveys for this sample: tumor margin region. The receptors were sampled from a female donor with lung adenocarcinoma. The CD4 and CD8 labels of this study may be unreliable.

J is TRBJ2-7 and V is TRBV27, with TRBD1 identical over 9 bases. The germline CDR1 and CDR2 sequences are MNHEY and SMNVEV (reference sequence). CDR3 size: 14 residues. V lost 5 bases to trimming and J lost 4 bases; unmatched junction nucleotides: 6. The CDR3 region has the DNA TGTGCCAGCAGTGCCGGGACAGGGCCTTACGAGCAGTACTTC. Translation: CASSAGTGPYEQYF.

The chain employs TRBV7-3 and TRBJ2-2; 10 bases agree with TRBD2. This CDR3 is 17 amino acids long. Trimming cost V 2 bases and J 4 bases; bases outside gene matches: 7. Germline values: CDR1 SGHTA, CDR2 FQGTGA. The CDR3 protein is CASSLPLAGGSTGELFF. Written as DNA, the CDR3 is TGTGCCAGCAGCTTACCGTTAGCGGGAGGTAGCACCGGGGAGCTGTTTTTT.

In the case of this clonotype: Compared with germline, one end of the junction differs, possibly owing to a read error. This chain links TRBV6-1 with TRBJ2-4; D is perhaps TRBD2 (6 bases). The J call could be wrong; TRBJ2-5 is a better fit for the DNA end. Germline V gives CDR1 MNHNS, CDR2 SASEGT. The length of the CDR3 is 15 residues. Here the CDR3 reads CASSGSSGAQKTQYF. DNA for the CDR3: TGTGCCAGCAGTGGTAGTAGCGGTGCCCAAAAGACCCAGTACTTC.

By proportion, this clonotype is large. The chain links TRBV27 to TRBJ2-2, with 13 positions matching TRBD2. With 10 bases clipped from V and 0 bases from J, the junction kept 8 bases outside the gene matches. This CDR3 is built from 17 residues. Per the germline V gene, CDR1 is MNHEY and CDR2 is SMNVEV (reference sequence). CDR3 in amino acids: CATRRGLAGTNTGELFF. DNA of the CDR3: TGTGCCACCCGGCGGGGACTAGCGGGGACGAACACCGGGGAGCTGTTTTTT.

The rearrangement uses TRBV4-1 and TRBJ1-5; unclear D gene. In germline, CDR1 is MGHRA, CDR2 YSYEKL. There are 14 residues in the CDR3. Between the trimmed V and J ends, which lost 4 bases and 16 bases, there was a span of 23 bases. The CDR3 sequence is CASSLGNRNQPLHF. Written as DNA, the CDR3 is TGCGCCAGCAGCCTAGGTAATCGCAATCAGCCCCTCCATTTT.

This sequence joins TRBV7-2 and TRBJ2-3, with 7 bases aligning to TRBD1. The J call may be incorrect, as the DNA end agrees better with TRBJ2-1. CDR1 is SGHTA and CDR2 is FQGNSA in the germline V gene. This CDR3 spans 13 amino acids. CDR3 amino acids: CATSGRGTNEQFF. CDR3 nucleotide sequence: TGTGCCACAAGCGGCAGGGGGACCAATGAGCAGTTCTTC.

The rearrangement joins TRBV11-2 to TRBJ2-3, with 12 bases identical to TRBD2. V shed 6 bases and J 3 bases; nucleotides not matched to a gene: 7. The CDR3 is 16 residues long. Looked up from germline, CDR1 is SGHAT and CDR2 is FQNNGV. The chain's CDR3 is CASRDRLAGATDTQYF. In DNA, the CDR3 is TGTGCCAGCAGAGACCGACTAGCGGGAGCAACAGATACGCAGTATTTT.

Many counts were recorded for this clonotype. This clone may be a read error of a much larger clone one base away. J is TRBJ2-1 and V is TRBV7-2; D possibly corresponds to TRBD1 (6 bases). V lost 5 bases and J 13 bases, leaving 21 bases between the germline ends. CDR1 is SGHTA, CDR2 FQGNSA, per germline. CDR3 size: 14 residues. CDR3 DNA sequence: TGTGCCAGCAGCCAACCAAGGGGACAAGAGACCCAGTTCTTC. Encoded protein: CASSQPRGQETQFF.